This passage covers 21 T cell receptor beta chains from one sample sequenced in a study of OX40 agonist ivuxolimab in advanced cancers. Profiled with immunoSEQ multiplex PCR; TCRdb holds only in-frame clones, not every one. Of 50,000 to 80,000 clones in the sample, approximately 79% were seen once. Sample: CD4+ or CD8+ T cells sorted from blood, taken in a trial of the OX40 agonist ivuxolimab. Source of these receptors: an adult with an advanced solid tumor such as melanoma, head and neck, liver or kidney cancer.

CDR3: CASPLSEQVISGNEQFF. CDR3 nucleotide sequence: TGTGCCAGCCCATTAAGCGAGCAGGTTATCTCGGGCAATGAGCAGTTCTTC. The V gene is TRBV11-2, the J gene TRBJ2-1; D gene unclear. The CDR3 has 17 residues. V was shortened by 8 bases and J by 6 bases, with 26 bases between the two germline ends. Germline CDR1 is SGHAT and CDR2 is FQNNGV.

As regards this clone: One end of the junction varies from germline; a read error may be responsible. This chain joins TRBV7-7 and TRBJ2-5; possible D gene TRBD1, 7 bases. Germline V gives CDR1 SSHAT, CDR2 FNYEAQ (reference sequence). The CDR3 totals 15 residues. The DNA of the CDR3 is TGTGCTAGCAGCCACGCGATTGGGCAGGGGGGGACCCAGTACTTC. It encodes CASSHAIGQGGTQYF.

The chain couples TRBV5-1 to TRBJ1-6; D is possibly TRBD1 (5 bases). The CDR3 is 16 amino acids. The V and J ends lost 2 bases and 1 base respectively, with 10 bases between them. Per germline, CDR1 SGHRS and CDR2 YFSETQ. The CDR3 spells CASSLQAGSYNSPLHF. The CDR3 nucleotides are TGCGCCAGCAGCTTACAGGCCGGTTCCTATAATTCACCCCTCCACTTT.

The chain combines TRBV7-3 with TRBJ1-5, with no clear D. Germline V gene data show CDR1 as SGHTA and CDR2 as FQGTGA. The germline V and J ends were trimmed by 0 bases and 7 bases, with 7 bases remaining between them. The CDR3 spans 13 residues. This CDR3 reads CASSLTLNQPQHF. CDR3 in DNA: TGTGCCAGCAGCTTAACTCTAAACCAGCCCCAGCATTTT. The entire variable domain, with the rest obtained from reference TRBV7-3 and TRBJ1-5, is as follows: GAGVSQTPSNKVTEKGKYVELRCDPISGHTALYWYRQSLGQGPEFLIYFQGTGAADDSGLPNDRFFAVRPEGSVSTLKIQRTERGDSAVYLCASSLTLNQPQHFGDGTRLSIL.

This chain links TRBV7-9 with TRBJ2-7, with 10 bases identical to TRBD1. The V and J ends lost 4 bases and 2 bases, in that order; junction bases with no gene match: 2. Germline V gene data show CDR1 as SEHNR and CDR2 as FQNEAQ (reference sequence). The CDR3 extends over 14 amino acids. The CDR3 DNA sequence: TGTGCCAGCAGCTACGGGACAGGGGCCTACGAGCAGTACTTC. Translated: CASSYGTGAYEQYF.

This clone was recorded a few times. The chain is built from TRBV2 and TRBJ2-2, with TRBD1 matching over 7 bases. The germline V gene has CDR1 SNHLY and CDR2 FYNNEI. Losses at the gene ends were 3 bases for V and 4 bases for J; bases not matched to a gene: 5. This CDR3 spans 15 amino acids. CDR3 loop: CASSETGLITGELFF. DNA of the CDR3: TGTGCCAGCAGTGAGACAGGGCTGATCACCGGGGAGCTGTTTTTT.

This clone has only one observation. This chain links TRBV14 with TRBJ2-7; TRBD2 matches at 10 bases. Germline trimming cut 1 base from V and 2 bases from J; bases unmatched to any gene: 2. From germline, CDR1 is SGHDN and CDR2 FVKESK. This CDR3 region has 15 residues. CDR3 in DNA: TGTGCCAGCAGCCAAGCAGGACTAGCGGCCTACGAGCAGTACTTC. This codes for CASSQAGLAAYEQYF. Full variable domain (missing parts from reference TRBV14 and TRBJ2-7): EAGVTQFPSHSVIEKGQTVTLRCDPISGHDNLYWYRRVMGKEIKFLLHFVKESKQDESGMPNNRFLAERTGGTYSTLKVQPAELEDSGVYFCASSQAGLAAYEQYFGPGTRLTVT.

This chain connects TRBV18 to TRBJ2-2; tentatively, D is TRBD2 (6 bases). V dropped 4 bases and J dropped 2 bases, with 17 bases sitting between them. This CDR3 region has 17 residues. CDR1 is KGHSH, CDR2 LQKENI, per germline. The DNA for the CDR3 is TGTGCCAGCTCACGTTTGGCCCCCGGGAGTAACACCGGGGAGCTGTTTTTT. Amino acids: CASSRLAPGSNTGELFF.

The rearrangement joins TRBV2 to TRBJ1-6, with 9 bases lining up with TRBD1. Per the germline V gene, CDR1 is SNHLY and CDR2 is FYNNEI. CDR3 length equals 15 residues. Losses at the gene ends were 6 bases for V and 9 bases for J; bases not matched to a gene: 9. Here the CDR3 DNA reads TGTGCCAGCAGGGGACAGGGAGTAGGAACTTCACCCCTCCACTTT. Its protein product is CASRGQGVGTSPLHF.

The chain couples TRBV6-5 to TRBJ2-3; the D gene is possibly TRBD2 (5 bases). The CDR3 is 13 amino acids. V dropped 1 base and J dropped 9 bases, with 11 bases sitting between them. The V gene's germline CDR1 is MNHEY and CDR2 SVGAGI. The CDR3 loop reads CASSYFFRGTQYF. The CDR3 bases are TGTGCCAGCAGTTACTTCTTTAGAGGGACGCAGTATTTT.

The chain uses TRBV28 and TRBJ2-5; 9 bases align to TRBD2. The CDR3 is 16 amino acids. Looked up from germline, CDR1 is MDHEN and CDR2 is SYDVKM. V was clipped by 2 bases and J by 5 bases; unmatched bases: 9. CDR3 nucleotides: TGTGCCAGCAGTTTAGTGCGGGAGGGCCGTCGGGAGACCCAGTACTTC. It translates to CASSLVREGRRETQYF.

The chain links TRBV29-1 to TRBJ2-7; 7 bases line up with TRBD1. With V trimmed by 2 bases and J by 2 bases, 6 bases remained unmatched. The CDR3 is 14 amino acids. Germline V lookup: CDR1 SQVTM, CDR2 ANQGSEA. The CDR3: CSVERTGKPYEQYF. For the CDR3, the DNA is TGCAGCGTTGAAAGGACAGGCAAACCCTACGAGCAGTACTTC.

CDR3 loop: CAWSVTGGIANTQYF. The CDR3 DNA reads TGTGCCTGGAGTGTGACAGGGGGTATCGCCAATACGCAGTATTTT. The chain uses TRBV30 and TRBJ2-3, with 9 positions matching TRBD1. The CDR3 runs to 15 residues. J was trimmed by 7 bases and V by 0 bases; bases with no gene match: 8. Germline lookup yields CDR1 GTSNPN and CDR2 SVGIG (reference sequence).

The chain is built from TRBV11-2 and TRBJ2-3; D might be TRBD1 or TRBD2, each matching 5 bases. Between the trimmed V and J ends, which lost 6 bases and 4 bases, there was a span of 8 bases. This CDR3 contains 12 residues. Germline V gene sequence: CDR1 SGHAT, CDR2 FQNNGV. CDR3 in amino acids: CASSQGADTQYF. The CDR3 DNA sequence: TGTGCCAGCAGTCAGGGAGCAGATACGCAGTATTTT.

This clone showed up just once. The chain uses TRBV30 and TRBJ1-1; TRBD1 is a possible D gene (5 bases). V lost 0 bases to trimming and J lost 11 bases, with 19 bases between them. This CDR3 has 14 residues. In germline, CDR1 is GTSNPN, CDR2 SVGIG (reference sequence). DNA for the CDR3: TGTGCCTGGAGTGTAGGGGACCGAGGTTTTGGGGCTTTCTTT. This encodes CAWSVGDRGFGAFF.

This clone was seen more than once but under ten times. The chain is built from TRBV5-6 and TRBJ2-7; maybe TRBD1 (6 bases). The V and J ends lost 3 bases and 4 bases respectively, with 14 bases between them. Germline loops: CDR1 SGHDT, CDR2 YYEEEE. CDR3 size: 14 residues. CDR3 sequence (DNA): TGTGCCAGCAGCTGGTACGACAGGCATTACGAGCAGTACTTC. Residues: CASSWYDRHYEQYF.

The chain carries TRBV19 and TRBJ1-2; 8 bases fit TRBD1. Germline CDR1 reads LNHDA; CDR2 reads SQIVND (reference sequence). Unmatched junction bases numbered 6, after V lost 5 bases and J lost 1 base. This CDR3 has 15 residues. The CDR3 loop reads CASSPWDRRNYGYTF. For the CDR3, the DNA is TGTGCCAGTAGTCCCTGGGACAGGCGTAACTATGGCTACACCTTC.

The chain carries TRBV5-1 and TRBJ1-4, with D uncertain. The CDR3 runs 14 residues. Trimming removed 6 bases at V and 4 bases at J, with 13 bases between. Germline V lookup: CDR1 SGHRS, CDR2 YFSETQ. The CDR3 sequence: CASKMMGGNEKLFF. CDR3 bases: TGCGCCAGCAAAATGATGGGAGGTAATGAAAAACTGTTTTTT.

CDR3 sequence: CASSKEGFAGRYNSPLHF. Here the CDR3 DNA reads TGCGCCAGCAGCAAAGAAGGTTTTGCAGGGAGATACAATTCACCCCTCCACTTT. The V gene is TRBV5-1, the J gene TRBJ1-6, with TRBD1 as a possible D gene (5 bases). This CDR3 has 18 residues. The germline V and J ends were trimmed by 4 bases and 7 bases, with 24 bases remaining between them. Per the germline V gene, CDR1 is SGHRS and CDR2 is YFSETQ.

The table lists this clone with a few counts. The chain combines TRBV19 with TRBJ2-7; no definite D call. This CDR3 spans 13 amino acids. Trimming took off 4 bases at V and 3 bases at J, with 10 bases between the two ends. Germline V gene lookup returns CDR1 LNHDA and CDR2 SQIVND (reference sequence). In DNA, the CDR3 is TGTGCCAGTAGTACTCCGACGGGCTACGAGCAGTACTTC. Translating gives CASSTPTGYEQYF. Full variable domain (rest looked up from reference TRBV19 and TRBJ2-7): DGGITQSPKYLFRKEGQNVTLSCEQNLNHDAMYWYRQDPGQGLRLIYYSQIVNDFQKGDIAEGYSVSREKKESFPLTVTSAQKNPTAFYLCASSTPTGYEQYFGPGTRLTVT.

The chain is built from TRBV7-9 and TRBJ2-1; 12 bases map to TRBD1. This CDR3 comprises 17 residues. In germline, CDR1 is SEHNR, CDR2 FQNEAQ (reference sequence). V trimming: 1 base; J trimming: 5 bases; junction bases outside the gene matches: 6. CDR3 loop: CASSLGTGTGGHNEQFF. In DNA form, the CDR3 reads TGTGCCAGCAGCTTAGGAACCGGGACAGGGGGCCACAATGAGCAGTTCTTC.